Below, 28 T cell receptor beta chains from the same sample are listed, as sequenced in a study of molecular identifiers for immune sequencing clone quantification. TCRdb fed the PCR reads into MiXCR, producing one record per CDR3 protein. The sample contains about 640,000 distinct CDR3 sequences, around 20% of which appear only once. The sample taken for sequencing was naive CD8+ T cells from blood, with Jurkat cell RNA spiked in. The subset denotes: FACS-sorted CD8+CD4-CCR7+CD45RA+ naive T cells. These receptors all come from a human donor in good health. Some libraries in this study had Jurkat cell RNA spiked in.

The rearrangement joins TRBV12-3 or TRBV12-4 to TRBJ1-1, with D perhaps TRBD1 (6 bases). V was trimmed by 7 bases and J by 11 bases, leaving 17 bases between them. This CDR3 comprises 12 residues. The chain's CDR3 is CASTAGGARAFF. DNA for the CDR3: TGTGCCAGCACAGCGGGGGGGGCCCGGGCTTTCTTT.

This chain uses TRBV4-3 with TRBJ2-5; D possibly uses TRBD1 or TRBD2 (6 bases each). Germline V gene lookup returns CDR1 LGHNA and CDR2 YSLEER. CDR3 size: 15 residues. Trimming took off 0 bases at V and 5 bases at J, with 13 bases between the two ends. Here the CDR3 DNA reads TGCGCCAGCAGCCAAGAGGGGGCTAGCGTGGAGACCCAGTACTTC. Protein sequence: CASSQEGASVETQYF.

At least ten counts were recorded for this clonotype. V gene TRBV4-1 combines with J gene TRBJ2-7; D may be TRBD2 (6 bases). The germline gives CDR1 MGHRA, CDR2 YSYEKL. V shed 3 bases and J shed 4 bases, with 19 bases lying between them. The CDR3 contains 16 residues. CDR3: CASSQAGLSSWYEQYF. DNA of the CDR3: TGCGCCAGCAGCCAGGCGGGACTGAGTTCTTGGTACGAGCAGTACTTC.

This clonotype was detected ten times or more. The chain recombines TRBV12-5 with TRBJ1-1, with D possibly matching TRBD1 (5 bases). Looked up from germline, CDR1 is LGHNT and CDR2 is FRNRAP. Trimming stripped 1 base from V and 0 bases from J, with 12 bases between. The CDR3 is 16 amino acids. The CDR3 protein is CASGLGGGGVNTEAFF. The CDR3 nucleotides read TGTGCTAGTGGTTTGGGTGGGGGAGGCGTGAACACTGAAGCTTTCTTT. Based on the CDR3 plus reference TRBV12-5 and TRBJ1-1, the full variable domain is DARVTQTPRHKVTEMGQEVTMRCQPILGHNTVFWYRQTMMQGLELLAYFRNRAPLDDSGMPKDRFSAEMPDATLATLKIQPSEPRDSAVYFCASGLGGGGVNTEAFFGQGTRLTVV.

Regarding this clonotype: Possible read error: a much larger clone is one base away. J is TRBJ1-5 and V is TRBV10-1; tentative D call: TRBD1 (6 bases). V was shortened by 8 bases and J by 6 bases, with 20 bases between the two germline ends. CDR3 size: 15 residues. Germline V gene sequence: CDR1 WNHNN, CDR2 SYGVQD (reference sequence). Here the CDR3 DNA reads TGCGCCAGCCCCAGGGAGAGGGGGATCGGTCAGCCCCAGCATTTT. Translated: CASPRERGIGQPQHF.

There are many counts of this clonotype. The V and J genes are TRBV9 and TRBJ2-7; D is perhaps TRBD1 or TRBD2 (6 bases each). This CDR3 region has 15 residues. Germline CDR1 SGDLS, CDR2 YYNGEE. V was cut by 4 bases and J by 3 bases, with 17 bases left in between. CDR3 sequence: CASSLNGGSGYEQYF. CDR3 nucleotides: TGTGCCAGCAGCTTAAACGGGGGCAGCGGCTACGAGCAGTACTTC.

A note on this clonotype: A read error may account for a junction end that differs from germline. The J gene is TRBJ2-5, the V gene TRBV28; 8 bases line up with TRBD1. This CDR3 is 17 amino acids long. CDR1 and CDR2 from the germline V gene are MDHEN and SYDVKM. As DNA, the CDR3 is TGTGCCAGCAGTCCGCTTGAGATGCCAGGGGGCTCGGAGACCCAGTGCTTC. Protein product: CASSPLEMPGGSETQCF. The variable domain in full, completed from reference TRBV28 and TRBJ2-5, reads DVKVTQSSRYLVKRTGEKVFLECVQDMDHENMFWYRQDPGLGLRLIYFSYDVKMKEKGDIPEGYSVSREKKERFSLILESASTNQTSMYLCASSPLEMPGGSETQCFGPGTRLLVL.

This clonotype has only a few counts. The chain has TRBV9 and TRBJ2-7; the D is unclear. In germline, CDR1 is SGDLS, CDR2 YYNGEE. V was trimmed by 2 bases and J by 6 bases, leaving 9 bases between them. The CDR3 covers 12 residues. CDR3 nucleotide sequence: TGTGCCAGCAGCGTTTCGGCGAGCGAGCAGTACTTC. The encoded protein is CASSVSASEQYF.

The chain carries TRBV9 and TRBJ2-2; perhaps TRBD2 as D (5 bases). Trimming left V 4 bases short and J 6 bases short, with 10 bases between. This CDR3 comprises 13 residues. Germline V gene data show CDR1 as SGDLS and CDR2 as YYNGEE. As DNA, the CDR3 is TGTGCCAGCAGCACTAGTGAGGCCGGGGAGCTGTTTTTT. Translation: CASSTSEAGELFF.

This clonotype was recorded at least ten times. The chain is built from TRBV2 and TRBJ2-1; a weak D match, TRBD2 (5 bases). Germline V CDR1 and CDR2: SNHLY, FYNNEI. The CDR3 has 13 amino acids. The CDR3 DNA sequence: TGTGCAAGCGGACTGCAAACCTACAATGAGCAGTTCTTC. It translates to CASGLQTYNEQFF.

To note about this clonotype: The junction departs from germline at one end; a sequencing error may be responsible. The chain combines TRBV13 with TRBJ2-3; TRBD2 agrees at 13 bases. The CDR3 length is 17 residues. The germline V gene has CDR1 PRHDT and CDR2 FYEKMQ (reference sequence). CDR3 nucleotide sequence: TGTGCCGGCAGCTACGGGACTAGCGGGGCATTACGAGATACGCAGTATTTT. Its protein product is CAGSYGTSGALRDTQYF. Using reference TRBV13 and TRBJ2-3 for the parts outside the CDR3, the full variable domain is AAGVIQSPRHLIKEKRETATLKCYPIPRHDTVYWYQQGPGQDPQFLISFYEKMQSDKGSIPDRFSAQQFSDYHSELNMSSLELGDSALYFCAGSYGTSGALRDTQYFGPGTRLTVL.

This clonotype was found many times. The chain has TRBV14 and TRBJ1-5; 10 nucleotides line up with TRBD1. In germline, CDR1 is SGHDN, CDR2 FVKESK. Trimming took 1 base from V and 6 from J; bases not matched to a gene: 3. The CDR3 is 15 residues long. Here the CDR3 reads CASSQAGTGVQPQHF. CDR3 bases: TGTGCCAGCAGCCAAGCCGGGACAGGGGTTCAGCCCCAGCATTTT.

A remark on this clonotype: A much larger clone differs from this one at a single base, so this may be a read error. The chain is built from TRBV21-1 and TRBJ1-5; TRBD1 is taken as the D call from the table, unchecked against the DNA. TRBV21-1 is annotated as a pseudogene. The CDR3 covers 13 residues. The CDR3 sequence: CARSGRDDQPQHF. The CDR3 nucleotides read TGTGCCAGAAGCGGCAGGGATGATCAGCCCCAGCATTTT.

This clonotype was counted only a few times. V gene TRBV27 combines with J gene TRBJ2-7; TRBD1 or TRBD2 may be the D gene (5 bases each). This CDR3 comprises 15 residues. CDR1 is MNHEY and CDR2 is SMNVEV in the germline V gene (reference sequence). Trimming removed 4 bases at V and 3 bases at J, with 16 bases between. The CDR3 protein is CASSYSGGAGYEQYF. In DNA, the CDR3 is TGTGCCAGCAGTTATTCGGGTGGGGCGGGCTACGAGCAGTACTTC.

This clonotype occurred many times. The chain couples TRBV7-9 to TRBJ2-3, with D unresolved. CDR1 SEHNR and CDR2 FQNEAQ come from the germline V gene (reference sequence). The CDR3 consists of 14 residues. The V gene lost 1 base and the J gene lost 4 bases, with 9 bases spanning the gap. CDR3 protein: CASSLVVRADTQYF. CDR3 bases: TGTGCCAGCAGCTTAGTAGTACGGGCAGATACGCAGTATTTT.

Remarks on this clonotype: It may be a read error: a sequence one base away is much more abundant. J is TRBJ1-1 and V is TRBV6-5; D is unresolved. CDR3 length equals 15 residues. Per germline, CDR1 MNHEY and CDR2 SVGAGI. CDR3 sequence (DNA): TGTACCAGCAGTTACTCGAGGGCAGGATACACTGAAGCTTTCTTT. It is translated as CTSSYSRAGYTEAFF.

This clonotype was counted between two and nine times. The chain employs TRBV6-5 and TRBJ2-2; D not resolved. The V gene's germline CDR1 is MNHEY and CDR2 SVGAGI. Trimming took 2 bases from V and 5 from J, leaving 9 bases between them. The CDR3 loop spans 14 amino acids. Here the CDR3 reads CASSYGSGTGELFF. The CDR3 region has the DNA TGTGCCAGCAGTTACGGGTCCGGTACCGGGGAGCTGTTTTTT.

This clonotype was seen repeatedly, ten times or more. The rearrangement joins TRBV27 to TRBJ1-4, with 9 bases aligning to TRBD1. The V gene end was trimmed by 5 bases and the J gene end by 1 base; junction bases not matched to a gene: 14. The germline CDR1 and CDR2 sequences are MNHEY and SMNVEV (reference sequence). CDR3 size: 19 residues. The CDR3 DNA follows: TGTGCCAGCAGTCCACTCATATGGGGACAGGGTCTAACTAATGAAAAACTGTTTTTT. Protein sequence: CASSPLIWGQGLTNEKLFF. Looking up the rest from reference TRBV27 and TRBJ1-4 gives the full variable domain: EAQVTQNPRYLITVTGKKLTVTCSQNMNHEYMSWYRQDPGLGLRQIYYSMNVEVTDKGDVPEGYKVSRKEKRNFPLILESPSPNQTSLYFCASSPLIWGQGLTNEKLFFGSGTQLSVL.

A remark on this clonotype: This sequence may be a read error, since a much larger clone differs from it by one base. The J gene is TRBJ1-1, the V gene TRBV20-1; 7 nucleotides match TRBD1. This CDR3 comprises 14 residues. CDR1 is DFQATT and CDR2 is SNEGSKA in the germline V gene (reference sequence). The CDR3 DNA reads TGCGGTGCTAGGGAGGACAGGTCCCCCACTGAAGCTTTCTTT. This encodes CGAREDRSPTEAFF.

This clonotype appeared many times. The chain uses TRBV5-1 and TRBJ2-7; 7 bases align to TRBD2. CDR3 length equals 14 residues. CDR1 and CDR2 (germline): SGHRS, YFSETQ. V lost 5 bases and J lost 2; bases outside the gene matches: 7. The CDR3 DNA reads as TGCGCCAGCAGTTCCCGAAGCGGGGCCTACGAGCAGTACTTC. Translation: CASSSRSGAYEQYF.

This clonotype showed up many times. V is TRBV19 and J is TRBJ2-3, with TRBD2 matching over 13 bases. The CDR3 contains 18 residues. With V trimmed by 5 bases and J by 5 bases, 13 bases remained unmatched. Germline V gene lookup returns CDR1 LNHDA and CDR2 SQIVND (reference sequence). DNA of the CDR3: TGTGCCAGTAGTGAAGGGACTAGCGGGATCCACAGGGGAGATACGCAGTATTTT. Its translation is CASSEGTSGIHRGDTQYF.

Turning to this clonotype: This clone may be a read error of a much larger clone one base away. The chain carries TRBV5-1 and TRBJ2-2; D perhaps matches TRBD2 (6 bases). This CDR3 comprises 15 residues. The V gene's germline CDR1 is SGHRS and CDR2 YFSETQ. The CDR3 nucleotides read TGCGCCAGCAGCTGGGCTATTGTTGGCCCCGGGGGGCTGTTTTTT. Translated: CASSWAIVGPGGLFF.

The sample holds one count of this clonotype. The chain carries TRBV6-1 and TRBJ2-7; maybe TRBD1 (5 bases). Germline CDR1 is MNHNS and CDR2 is SASEGT. The CDR3 spans 14 residues. V lost 3 bases and J 2 bases, leaving 11 bases between the germline ends. The CDR3 loop reads CASSETVLTYEQYF. The CDR3 DNA is TGTGCCAGCAGTGAGACAGTCCTTACCTACGAGCAGTACTTC.

This clonotype occurred many times. This chain connects TRBV27 to TRBJ2-7; 8 positions agree with TRBD2. The CDR3 loop spans 16 amino acids. Germline CDR1 reads MNHEY; CDR2 reads SMNVEV (reference sequence). V lost 4 bases to trimming and J lost 7 bases; unmatched junction nucleotides: 15. For the CDR3, the DNA is TGTGCCAGCAGTTCGCTTTGGAGCGGGGGACCGTTGGAGCAGTACTTC. This sequence encodes CASSSLWSGGPLEQYF.

This clonotype was seen at least ten times. This chain joins TRBV5-1 and TRBJ2-3; D gene uncertain. V lost 3 bases and J lost 4, with 6 bases in between. Germline-derived CDR1 and CDR2 are SGHRS and YFSETQ. The CDR3 consists of 12 residues. CDR3 DNA: TGCGCCAGCAGCTCCCTGTCAGATACGCAGTATTTT. This codes for CASSSLSDTQYF.

Concerning this clonotype itself: This likely comes from a read error, as the CDR3 has no conserved phenylalanine or tryptophan at its end. This chain uses TRBV4-1 with TRBJ2-7; TRBD2 is a possible D gene (6 bases). CDR1 MGHRA and CDR2 YSYEKL come from the germline V gene. The V end was cut by 5 bases, the J end by 3 bases, with 17 bases between. The CDR3 loop spans 15 amino acids. This chain's CDR3 is CASSAETGDLYEQYL. In DNA, the CDR3 is TGCGCCAGCAGCGCCGAGACGGGGGACCTCTACGAGCAGTACCTC.

This clonotype came up a few times. The chain employs TRBV12-3 or TRBV12-4 and TRBJ2-2; 8 bases line up with TRBD2. With V trimmed by 6 bases and J by 7 bases, 4 bases remained unmatched. The CDR3 spans 13 residues. Written as DNA, the CDR3 is TGTGCCAGCAGAAACGGGGGGGTCGGGGAGCTGTTTTTT. Translated, it gives CASRNGGVGELFF.

This clonotype was detected many times. The chain couples TRBV28 to TRBJ2-3; no clear D. The V end lost 11 bases, the J end lost 0 bases, and 15 bases lay between the germline ends. Germline V gives CDR1 MDHEN, CDR2 SYDVKM. The CDR3 contains 14 residues. CDR3 in amino acids: CAPLYVQSTDTQYF. The CDR3, as DNA: TGTGCCCCTCTATACGTCCAAAGCACAGATACGCAGTATTTT.